The T cell receptor (beta chain) described here comes from a study of T cells after yellow fever vaccination. MiXCR was run by TCRdb on the 5' RACE reads, yielding one entry per CDR3 protein. The sample has 300,000 to 450,000 distinct CDR3 sequences; over 5% are singletons. The CDR3 contains 13 residues. V shed 6 bases and J shed 7 bases, with 15 bases lying between them. Germline V gene sequence: CDR1 MDHEN, CDR2 SYDVKM. The sequence was obtained from a man younger than 40 who received the YFV17D yellow fever vaccine. The material sequenced was PBMCs, taken 5 days after the yellow fever booster vaccination. The chain joins TRBV28 to TRBJ1-2; a weak D match, TRBD1 (6 bases). The CDR3 DNA sequence: TGTGCCAGCAGACAGGGCCGGTCGGCTGGCTACACCTTC. Translating gives CASRQGRSAGYTF.